The present entry profiles one T cell receptor (beta chain) with its context. Its antigen is still unknown. There are no base qualities to consult, and no much larger clone falls within one base. The collaborating institutions used their own protocols to collect whole blood in K2EDTA tubes. For TCRbeta analysis, collaborator samples were shipped as frozen whole blood, as isolated PBMCs, or as DNA extracted from either sample type. TCRbeta CDR3 regions were amplified from genomic DNA by means of the immunoSEQ Assay, a bias-controlled multiplex PCR. On the study's bioinformatics: The number of nucleated cells in each sample was estimated by amplification of reference gene primers within the assay. To quantify the absolute abundance of each unique TCRbeta CDR3 rearrangement, sequence reads were collapsed and filtered. For each sample, productive Simpson clonality was calculated as the square root of Simpson's diversity index over productive rearrangements. TCRdb re-hosts the immuneACCESS table, in-frame sequences only. Its copies lack some clones; in the studies checked, an unresolved V gene accounts for under half of them, and the cause for the rest is not known. V and J calls plus clone size are reproduced from that table; the DNA served to infer D and trimming. Counted in this sample were 80,000 to 100,000 clones; around 72% of them appeared once. The ten most abundant clones make up roughly a quarter of the sample.

The source of the sample is a study of blood T cell repertoires in COVID-19 (TCRdb year 2020). Concerning the study at large: Samples covering the acute and convalescent phases of COVID-19 were provided by collaborators in the United States, Italy and Spain. Where available, HLA class I and class II types were obtained from metadata supplied by the sample provider rather than from assay-based typing. Samples came from the ongoing ImmuneRACE study (first 160 participants) plus 1,254 subjects from 6 global collaborators. The repertoires were released in a freely available public database intended as a resource for research on the immune response to SARS-CoV-2. Subjects who had been exposed to COVID-19, were actively infected with it, or had recovered from it provided the deeply sampled blood TCRbeta repertoires that made up the dataset. A de-identified subject ID, COVID-19 status, age in years and sex were almost always included in the sample metadata. The material from the prospective study consisted of cDNA or gDNA derived from T cells, B-cell-depleted T cells, or PBMCs. Here is what the overall study found, with its caveats: Clinical and demographic metadata were provided uncurated, with the amount varying by source and participant.

The source material was peripheral blood. This TCR derives from a man in his 70s with acute or convalescent COVID-19.

The DNA reads TGTGCCAGTAGTGCTCCGACAGGTTCGGGAACTGAAGCTTTCTTT. This sequence encodes CASSAPTGSGTEAFF. The sequence links TRBV19 to TRBJ1-1; the D segment could be TRBD1, given 6 matching bases. V and J lose 5 bases and 5 bases, and a span of 18 bases separates them. The germline V gene (reference sequence) supplies CDR1 LNHDA and CDR2 SQIVND. Reading from cysteine to phenylalanine, the CDR3 counts 15 amino acids. CDR3 DNA only is kept here, 45 bases in frame from base 1.